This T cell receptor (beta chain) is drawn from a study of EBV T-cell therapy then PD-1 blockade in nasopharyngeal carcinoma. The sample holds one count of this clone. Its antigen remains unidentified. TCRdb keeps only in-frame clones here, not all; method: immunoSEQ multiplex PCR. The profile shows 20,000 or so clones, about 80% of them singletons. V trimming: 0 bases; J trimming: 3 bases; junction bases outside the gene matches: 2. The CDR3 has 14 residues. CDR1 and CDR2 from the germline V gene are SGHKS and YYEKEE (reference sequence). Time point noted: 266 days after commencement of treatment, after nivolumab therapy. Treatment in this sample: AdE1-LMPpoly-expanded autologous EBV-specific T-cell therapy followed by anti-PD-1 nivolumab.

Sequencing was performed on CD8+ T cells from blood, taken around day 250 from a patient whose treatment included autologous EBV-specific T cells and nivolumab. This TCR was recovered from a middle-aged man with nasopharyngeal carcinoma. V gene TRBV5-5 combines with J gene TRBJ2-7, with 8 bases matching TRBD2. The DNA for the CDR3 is TGTGCCAGCAGCTTGGCGGGGGGGATCTACGAGCAGTACTTC. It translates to CASSLAGGIYEQYF.